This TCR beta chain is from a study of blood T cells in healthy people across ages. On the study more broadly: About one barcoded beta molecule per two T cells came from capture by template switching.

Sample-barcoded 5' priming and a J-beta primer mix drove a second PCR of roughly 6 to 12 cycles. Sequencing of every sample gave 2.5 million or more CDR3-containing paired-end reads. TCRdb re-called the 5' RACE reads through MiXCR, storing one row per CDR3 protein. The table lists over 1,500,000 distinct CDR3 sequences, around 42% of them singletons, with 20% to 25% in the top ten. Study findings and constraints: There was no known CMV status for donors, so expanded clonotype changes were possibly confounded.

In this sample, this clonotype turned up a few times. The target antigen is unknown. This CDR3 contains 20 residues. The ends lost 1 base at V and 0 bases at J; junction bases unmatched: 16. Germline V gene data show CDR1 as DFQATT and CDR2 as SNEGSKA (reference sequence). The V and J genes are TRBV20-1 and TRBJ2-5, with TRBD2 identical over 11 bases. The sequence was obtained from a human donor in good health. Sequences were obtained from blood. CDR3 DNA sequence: TGCAGTGCTAGAGGGGCGGGTGGTAGCGGGGGGGCTGGGTACCAAGAGACCCAGTACTTC. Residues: CSARGAGGSGGAGYQETQYF.